These T cell receptor beta chains were read from a single sample in a study of siplizumab effects on memory and regulatory T cells. Produced via immunoSEQ multiplex PCR; TCRdb's table is partial and in-frame only. Among around 110,000 clones listed, around 94% were seen once. The material sequenced was non-Treg CD4+ T cells sorted from blood. The receptor source for this set is a human donor in good health. CDR3s include the opening cysteine and the closing phenylalanine or tryptophan. D genes are given only for firm matches. Size tells how often a clone was seen (once, few, many) or the class of an expanded clone, and some rows leave it out.

TRBJ2-1 TRBV19 . once 14 CASTTGWRGDEQFF TGTGCCAGTACCACAGGGTGGCGGGGCGATGAGCAGTTCTTC
TRBJ2-7 TRBV6-5 TRBD1 . 14 CASSRGQASYEQYF TGTGCCAGCAGCCGGGGACAGGCCTCCTACGAGCAGTACTTC
TRBJ2-1 TRBV5-1 TRBD2 . 15 CASSPTSGPYNEQFF TGCGCCAGCAGTCCTACTAGCGGACCATACAATGAGCAGTTCTTC
TRBJ2-1 TRBV10-3 . . 17 CAITPPVFPRLYNEQFF TGTGCCATCACCCCTCCAGTCTTCCCGCGCCTCTACAATGAGCAGTTCTTC
TRBJ2-7 TRBV10-3 . . 16 CAISRIFGAQGYEQYF TGTGCCATCAGTCGTATCTTTGGGGCCCAGGGCTACGAGCAGTACTTC
TRBJ2-2 TRBV10-1 . . 13 CASAGGTTGELFF TGCGCCAGCGCCGGCGGAACCACCGGGGAGCTGTTTTTT
TRBJ1-3 TRBV10-3 . . 15 CAISEWAGEGNTIYF TGTGCCATCAGTGAGTGGGCAGGGGAAGGAAACACCATATATTTT
TRBJ2-3 TRBV5-1 TRBD2 . 14 CASSLADYTDTQYF TGCGCCAGCAGCCTAGCGGACTACACAGATACGCAGTATTTT
TRBJ2-7 TRBV1 . . 14 CTRGLGSPAYEQYF TGCACCAGGGGGTTAGGGTCGCCCGCCTACGAGCAGTACTTC
TRBJ1-3 TRBV7-2 . . 12 CASSRNGNTIYF TGTGCCAGCAGCCGGAATGGAAACACCATATATTTT
TRBJ1-6 TRBV18 . . 12 CASSQDNSPLHF TGTGCCAGCTCACAGGATAATTCACCCCTCCACTTT
TRBJ2-2 TRBV5-5 . once 17 CASSLAVVAANTGELFF TGTGCCAGCAGCTTGGCCGTCGTGGCCGCGAACACCGGGGAGCTGTTTTTT
TRBJ2-2 TRBV18 TRBD2 . 15 CASSQGASGGGELFF TGTGCCAGCTCACAGGGAGCTAGCGGCGGCGGGGAGCTGTTTTTT
TRBJ1-2 TRBV18 . . 13 CASSQDRVRGYTF TGTGCCAGCTCGCAAGACAGAGTCAGAGGCTACACCTTC
TRBJ1-4 TRBV19 . . 15 CASMNSGRSNEKLFF TGTGCCAGTATGAACTCGGGACGGTCGAATGAAAAACTGTTTTTT
TRBJ2-7 TRBV5-1 . . 15 CASSPSGAYSYEQYF TGCGCCAGCAGCCCTTCAGGGGCCTACTCCTACGAGCAGTACTTC
TRBJ2-3 TRBV7-8 TRBD1 . 13 CASNRGLTDTQYF TGTGCCAGCAACAGGGGGCTTACAGATACGCAGTATTTT
TRBJ2-1 TRBV5-1 TRBD2 . 18 CASSFGTSGSTAYNEQFF TGCGCCAGCAGCTTTGGGACTAGCGGGAGCACGGCCTACAATGAGCAGTTCTTC
TRBJ2-2 TRBV5-1 . . 13 CASSFQYTGELFF TGCGCCAGCAGCTTTCAGTACACCGGGGAGCTGTTTTTT
TRBJ2-2 TRBV9 . . 14 CASSHLQHTGELFF TGTGCCAGCAGCCATCTACAGCACACCGGGGAGCTGTTTTTT
TRBJ2-5 TRBV5-5 TRBD1 . 19 CASSFGQGGIWFHPETQYF TGTGCCAGCAGTTTTGGACAGGGGGGGATTTGGTTTCACCCCGAGACCCAGTACTTC
TRBJ2-2 TRBV7-9 . . 13 CASSGRNTGELFF TGTGCCAGCAGCGGGAGGAACACCGGGGAGCTGTTTTTT
TRBJ2-7 TRBV5-4 . . 14 CASSLVGGIGEQYF TGTGCCAGCAGCTTGGTTGGGGGGATTGGTGAGCAGTACTTC
TRBJ1-2 TRBV4-1 . . 14 CASSLLGGMEGYTF TGCGCCAGCAGCCTCCTCGGGGGCATGGAAGGCTACACCTTC
TRBJ2-7 TRBV7-9 TRBD1 . 14 CASSFGQGPYEQYF TGTGCCAGCAGCTTTGGACAGGGCCCCTACGAGCAGTACTTC
TRBJ2-7 TRBV28 . . 14 CASREAGDSYEQYF TGTGCCAGCAGGGAAGCAGGGGATTCCTACGAGCAGTACTTC
TRBJ1-2 TRBV5-4 TRBD1 . 15 CASSSGTGSGYGYTF TGTGCCAGCAGCTCTGGGACAGGGAGCGGCTATGGCTACACCTTC
TRBJ2-5 TRBV5-1 TRBD2 . 14 CASSLWGGEETQYF TGCGCCAGCAGCTTGTGGGGAGGGGAGGAGACCCAGTACTTC
TRBJ1-2 TRBV6-6 TRBD1 once 14 CASSQQGAGYGYTF TGTGCCAGCAGTCAACAGGGGGCAGGCTATGGCTACACCTTC
TRBJ1-5 TRBV7-8 . . 14 CASSPGRGNQPQHF TGTGCCAGCAGCCCCGGGAGGGGCAATCAGCCCCAGCATTTT
TRBJ2-3 TRBV11-3 . . 13 CASSRGTADTQYF TGTGCCAGCAGCCGAGGGACTGCAGATACGCAGTATTTT
TRBJ1-5 TRBV27 TRBD1 . 14 CASSGQGSHQPQHF TGTGCCAGCAGTGGACAGGGGAGTCATCAGCCCCAGCATTTT
TRBJ2-1 TRBV10-3 . . 18 CAISEYEARGTTYNEQFF TGTGCCATCAGTGAGTATGAAGCGAGGGGGACCACCTACAATGAGCAGTTCTTC
TRBJ2-1 TRBV27 . . 15 CASSPSSGEGYEQFF TGTGCCAGCAGTCCCTCGTCGGGAGAAGGCTATGAGCAGTTCTTC
TRBJ1-6 TRBV6-1 TRBD1 . 14 CATNVGQGNSPLHF TGTGCCACTAATGTGGGACAGGGTAATTCACCCCTCCACTTT
TRBJ2-3 TRBV7-9 TRBD1 . 16 CASSSDRGRGTDTQYF TGTGCCAGCAGCTCCGACAGGGGAAGAGGAACAGATACGCAGTATTTT
TRBJ1-1 TRBV18 . once 14 CASSPPPGSGEAFF TGTGCCAGCTCACCCCCGCCCGGGTCGGGTGAAGCTTTCTTT
TRBJ1-1 TRBV10-3 . . 15 CAISEPMGTTVKAFF TGTGCCATCAGTGAGCCGATGGGGACAACCGTGAAAGCTTTCTTT